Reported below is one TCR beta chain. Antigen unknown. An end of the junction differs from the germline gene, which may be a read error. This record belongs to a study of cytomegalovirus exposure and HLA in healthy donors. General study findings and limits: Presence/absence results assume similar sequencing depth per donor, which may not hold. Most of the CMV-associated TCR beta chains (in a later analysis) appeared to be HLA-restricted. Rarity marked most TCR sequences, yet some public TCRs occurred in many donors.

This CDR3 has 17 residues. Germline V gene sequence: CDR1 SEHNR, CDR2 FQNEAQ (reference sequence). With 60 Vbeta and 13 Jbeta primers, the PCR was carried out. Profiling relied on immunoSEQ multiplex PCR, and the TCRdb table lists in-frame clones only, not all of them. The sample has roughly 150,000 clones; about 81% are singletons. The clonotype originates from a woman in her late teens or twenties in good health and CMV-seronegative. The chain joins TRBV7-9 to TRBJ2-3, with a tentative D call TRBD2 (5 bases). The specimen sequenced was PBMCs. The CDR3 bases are TGTTCCAGCAGCTTAAGTTTGGCGGGTATGGGCACAGATACGCAGTATTTT. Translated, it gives CSSSLSLAGMGTDTQYF.